These 20 T cell receptor beta chains were sequenced from one sample in a study of T cell responses to AZD1222 COVID-19 vaccine. Produced via immunoSEQ multiplex PCR; TCRdb's table is partial and in-frame only. The sample has roughly 200,000 clones, 90% to 95% seen once. Sequenced material: peripheral blood, taken 28 days after the second AZD1222 dose. The source of these receptors is an adult who received the AZD1222 COVID-19 vaccine.

The rearrangement links TRBV2 to TRBJ2-1, with TRBD2 as a possible D gene (5 bases). The V end lost 3 bases, the J end lost 2 bases, and 11 bases lay between the germline ends. The CDR3 consists of 15 residues. Germline V gene sequence: CDR1 SNHLY, CDR2 FYNNEI. This CDR3 is CASSERVLAYNEQFF. The CDR3 nucleotides are TGTGCCAGCAGTGAGAGGGTGCTAGCCTACAATGAGCAGTTCTTC.

The chain carries TRBV24-1 and TRBJ1-5; 7 bases map to TRBD1. V was pared by 3 bases and J by 7 bases, with 2 bases of the junction left unmatched. This CDR3 is built from 13 residues. Germline V gives CDR1 KGHDR, CDR2 SFDVKD. CDR3 nucleotides: TGTGCCACCAGTGATAACAGGGGCCAGCCCCAGCATTTT. It encodes CATSDNRGQPQHF.

V gene TRBV18 combines with J gene TRBJ1-1, with a tentative D call TRBD1 (6 bases). The CDR3 loop spans 14 amino acids. Trimming removed 3 bases from V and 6 bases from J, with 14 bases in between. Germline assignment: CDR1 KGHSH and CDR2 LQKENI. The CDR3 protein is CASSPNRVGSEAFF. CDR3 nucleotide sequence: TGTGCCAGCTCACCGAACAGGGTTGGGTCTGAAGCTTTCTTT.

The chain couples TRBV3-1 (or the pseudogene TRBV3-2) to TRBJ1-3; unclear D gene. Germline V lookup: CDR1 LGHDT, CDR2 YNNKEL (reference sequence). V dropped 2 bases and J dropped 9 bases, with 14 bases sitting between them. This CDR3 contains 14 residues. The CDR3 coding sequence is TGTGCCAGCAGCCAACCGGGCCCCTGGAGCACCATATATTTT. Translation: CASSQPGPWSTIYF.

The chain combines TRBV30 with TRBJ2-7; perhaps TRBD2 as D (6 bases). V gave up 2 bases and J gave up 6 bases, with 8 bases separating them. CDR3 length equals 11 residues. Per germline, CDR1 GTSNPN and CDR2 SVGIG (reference sequence). CDR3 in amino acids: CAWSLTSEQYF. CDR3 bases: TGTGCCTGGAGTCTGACTAGCGAGCAGTACTTC.

CDR3 residues: CASRSTGTENSPLHF. The CDR3 bases are TGTGCCAGCAGGTCTACCGGGACAGAGAATTCACCCCTCCACTTT. This chain uses TRBV2 with TRBJ1-6, with 7 bases fitting TRBD1. The CDR3 totals 15 residues. CDR1 and CDR2 (germline): SNHLY, FYNNEI. The junction had 9 bases not matched to a gene; V was cut back by 6 bases and J by 7 bases.

The rearrangement joins TRBV11-3 to TRBJ2-1; D remains ambiguous. Between the trimmed V and J ends, which lost 0 bases and 7 bases, there was a span of 13 bases. CDR1 is SGHNT and CDR2 is YENEEA in the germline V gene. The CDR3 is 15 residues long. The CDR3 bases are TGTGCCAGCAGCTTAGATTCTCTAGTCATAAATGAGCAGTTCTTC. Translated: CASSLDSLVINEQFF.

The table lists this clone with many counts. The CDR3 loop is CASSEGTSGREGETQYF. As DNA, the CDR3 is TGTGCCAGCAGTGAAGGGACTAGCGGGAGAGAAGGAGAGACCCAGTACTTC. The gene calls are TRBV2 and TRBJ2-5; 13 bases fit TRBD2. The CDR3 has 17 residues. After removal of 1 base from V and 4 bases from J, the junction contained 6 bases not matched to a gene. CDR1 and CDR2 (germline): SNHLY, FYNNEI.

This clone was found a few times. The genes are TRBV7-8 and TRBJ2-7, with a tentative D call TRBD2 (6 bases). CDR1 and CDR2 from the germline V gene are SGHVS and FQNEAQ. V was cut by 0 bases and J by 4 bases, with 22 bases left in between. The CDR3 length is 18 residues. CDR3 DNA sequence: TGTGCCAGCAGCTTAGCGGTAACGCCACGGGAGAACAGGTACGAGCAGTACTTC. It yields the protein CASSLAVTPRENRYEQYF.

The CDR3 bases are TGTGCCAGCAGCGCAACAGCACACAATCAGCCCCAGCATTTT. Translating it yields CASSATAHNQPQHF. J is TRBJ1-5 and V is TRBV9; no clear D gene. The germline V gene encodes CDR1 SGDLS and CDR2 YYNGEE. CDR3 length: 14 residues. The V end was cut by 3 bases, the J end by 3 bases, with 10 bases between. Looking up the rest from reference TRBV9 and TRBJ1-5 gives the full variable domain: DSGVTQTPKHLITATGQRVTLRCSPRSGDLSVYWYQQSLDQGLQFLIQYYNGEERAKGNILERFSAQQFPDLHSELNLSSLELGDSALYFCASSATAHNQPQHFGDGTRLSIL.

V and J are TRBV3-1 (or the pseudogene TRBV3-2) and TRBJ2-2, with D possibly matching TRBD1 (5 bases). The CDR3 totals 17 residues. CDR1 LGHDT and CDR2 YNNKEL come from the germline V gene (reference sequence). V lost 0 bases to trimming and J lost 6 bases, with 17 bases between them. The CDR3 protein is CASSQDLFQGRAGELFF. DNA for the CDR3: TGTGCCAGCAGCCAAGATCTTTTTCAGGGAAGGGCCGGGGAGCTGTTTTTT.

This CDR3 reads CASSLSAGFIAGYTF. CDR3 DNA sequence: TGTGCCAGCAGCTTATCGGCAGGGTTCATCGCGGGCTACACCTTC. The chain is built from TRBV7-9 and TRBJ1-2; D may be TRBD1 (5 bases). CDR3 size: 15 residues. Germline V lookup: CDR1 SEHNR, CDR2 FQNEAQ (reference sequence). Trimming pared 2 bases from V and 8 bases from J, leaving 18 bases between.

The V and J genes are TRBV7-9 and TRBJ2-7; 8 bases are a match to TRBD2. Unmatched junction bases numbered 12, after V lost 8 bases and J lost 6 bases. The CDR3 is 14 residues long. Germline loops: CDR1 SEHNR, CDR2 FQNEAQ (reference sequence). The CDR3 protein is CASGPGLGNGEQYF. In nucleotides, the CDR3 is TGTGCCAGCGGCCCGGGACTAGGAAATGGCGAGCAGTACTTC.

The chain is built from TRBV11-3 and TRBJ2-1, with 7 positions matching TRBD2. Per germline, CDR1 SGHNT and CDR2 YENEEA. J gave up 0 bases and V 5 bases, and 7 bases lay outside the gene matches. This CDR3 region has 16 residues. The CDR3 here is CASSLTGGSSYNEQFF. The CDR3 bases are TGTGCCAGCAGCCTGACCGGGGGGAGCTCCTACAATGAGCAGTTCTTC.

The chain links TRBV6-5 to TRBJ2-5; D may correspond to TRBD1 or TRBD2 (5 bases each). The ends were cut back, 2 bases at V and 4 bases at J, with 8 bases in the middle. From germline, CDR1 is MNHEY and CDR2 SVGAGI. This CDR3 region has 13 residues. The CDR3 DNA reads as TGTGCCAGCAGTTACGGGGACGGAGAGACCCAGTACTTC. Amino acid sequence: CASSYGDGETQYF.

In nucleotides, the CDR3 is TGTGCCAGCAGCGTAGCAGGAAGGGCCACGGGGACCGGGGAGCTGTTTTTT. Its translation is CASSVAGRATGTGELFF. The rearrangement joins TRBV9 to TRBJ2-2; D is possibly TRBD2 (5 bases). The CDR3 length is 17 residues. Germline V CDR1 and CDR2: SGDLS, YYNGEE. Trimming shortened V by 0 bases and J by 5 bases, and 17 bases separated the two germline ends.

The chain uses TRBV18 and TRBJ2-2, with D uncertain. CDR3 length: 14 amino acids. V gave up 3 bases and J gave up 2 bases, with 7 bases separating them. Germline CDR1 reads KGHSH; CDR2 reads LQKENI. For the CDR3, the DNA is TGTGCCAGCTCACCCTGGATTAACACCGGGGAGCTGTTTTTT. Protein: CASSPWINTGELFF.

The J gene is TRBJ2-4, the V gene TRBV27; 10 nucleotides align to TRBD1. Germline V gene data show CDR1 as MNHEY and CDR2 as SMNVEV (reference sequence). The CDR3 contains 15 residues. V dropped 6 bases and J dropped 8; count of bases not matched to a gene: 10. CDR3 DNA sequence: TGTGCCAGCAGCCCCCTCCGGGACAGGGGTTACATTCAGTACTTC. Encoded protein: CASSPLRDRGYIQYF.

This clone was observed a single time. CDR3 loop: CASSPPGLEETQYF. The DNA of the CDR3 is TGTGCCAGCAGTCCTCCGGGACTAGAGGAGACCCAGTACTTC. The chain carries TRBV27 and TRBJ2-5, with 8 bases lining up with TRBD2. The germline CDR1 and CDR2 sequences are MNHEY and SMNVEV (reference sequence). The CDR3 sequence is 14 residues long. The J segment lost 5 bases and the V segment lost 5 bases, leaving 7 bases of the junction unmatched.

This chain joins TRBV6-5 and TRBJ2-6; D might be TRBD1 or TRBD2, each matching 5 bases. The ends were cut back, 6 bases at V and 4 bases at J, with 10 bases in the middle. CDR3 size: 14 residues. CDR1 is MNHEY and CDR2 is SVGAGI in the germline V gene. The chain's CDR3 is CASRWGPGANVLTF. In DNA, the CDR3 is TGTGCCAGCAGGTGGGGACCCGGGGCCAACGTCCTGACTTTC.